This TCR beta chain stems from a study of blood T cell repertoires in COVID-19. The CDR3 has 14 amino acids. Germline assignment: CDR1 MNHEY and CDR2 SVGAGI. The junction had 6 bases not matched to a gene; V was cut back by 9 bases and J by 1 base. Produced via immunoSEQ multiplex PCR; TCRdb's table is partial and in-frame only. The data show approximately 190,000 clones, with roughly 87% seen just once and 20% to 25% held by the top ten. This chain uses TRBV6-5 with TRBJ2-3; TRBD2 matches 8 bases. The clonotype was recovered from a man aged 55 to 70 with active or convalescent COVID-19. Sequenced material: peripheral blood. This chain's CDR3 is CASTDSGGTDTQYF. The CDR3 DNA is TGTGCCAGTACCGATAGCGGGGGCACAGATACGCAGTATTTT.